This entry features one T cell receptor (beta chain) sequence. Antigen specificity is unknown. Sequencing used immunoSEQ multiplex PCR; TCRdb keeps in-frame clones, though not all of them. The repertoire consists of some 120,000 clones, with approximately 90% occurring once and the leading ten covering around 1.9%. The donors were part of the validation cohort, which consisted of 120 subjects and was separate from the first cohort of 666 subjects. The CDR3 totals 13 residues. Germline assignment: CDR1 KGHSH and CDR2 LQKENI. V trimming: 3 bases; J trimming: 7 bases; junction bases outside the gene matches: 4. The data originate from a study of cytomegalovirus exposure and HLA in healthy donors. For the study at large: The 120 or so validation repertoires were reported in a later analysis to have been generated on the same platform as the 666 first-cohort repertoires.

Study observations and caveats: Most TCRs appeared rarely, but some public TCRs recurred in many donors. In vitro experiments confirmed that a few CMV-associated chains were specific for CMV antigens.

The chain links TRBV18 to TRBJ2-7; 9 bases line up with TRBD1. The source is a young woman in good health and CMV-seronegative. The sequencing input was PBMCs. The CDR3 here is CASSPGQGGEQYF. The CDR3, as DNA: TGTGCCAGCTCACCGGGACAGGGCGGGGAGCAGTACTTC. The variable domain in full, completed from reference TRBV18 and TRBJ2-7, reads NAGVMQNPRHLVRRRGQEARLRCSPMKGHSHVYWYRQLPEEGLKFMVYLQKENIIDESGMPKERFSAEFPKEGPSILRIQQVVRGDSAAYFCASSPGQGGEQYFGPGTRLTVT.